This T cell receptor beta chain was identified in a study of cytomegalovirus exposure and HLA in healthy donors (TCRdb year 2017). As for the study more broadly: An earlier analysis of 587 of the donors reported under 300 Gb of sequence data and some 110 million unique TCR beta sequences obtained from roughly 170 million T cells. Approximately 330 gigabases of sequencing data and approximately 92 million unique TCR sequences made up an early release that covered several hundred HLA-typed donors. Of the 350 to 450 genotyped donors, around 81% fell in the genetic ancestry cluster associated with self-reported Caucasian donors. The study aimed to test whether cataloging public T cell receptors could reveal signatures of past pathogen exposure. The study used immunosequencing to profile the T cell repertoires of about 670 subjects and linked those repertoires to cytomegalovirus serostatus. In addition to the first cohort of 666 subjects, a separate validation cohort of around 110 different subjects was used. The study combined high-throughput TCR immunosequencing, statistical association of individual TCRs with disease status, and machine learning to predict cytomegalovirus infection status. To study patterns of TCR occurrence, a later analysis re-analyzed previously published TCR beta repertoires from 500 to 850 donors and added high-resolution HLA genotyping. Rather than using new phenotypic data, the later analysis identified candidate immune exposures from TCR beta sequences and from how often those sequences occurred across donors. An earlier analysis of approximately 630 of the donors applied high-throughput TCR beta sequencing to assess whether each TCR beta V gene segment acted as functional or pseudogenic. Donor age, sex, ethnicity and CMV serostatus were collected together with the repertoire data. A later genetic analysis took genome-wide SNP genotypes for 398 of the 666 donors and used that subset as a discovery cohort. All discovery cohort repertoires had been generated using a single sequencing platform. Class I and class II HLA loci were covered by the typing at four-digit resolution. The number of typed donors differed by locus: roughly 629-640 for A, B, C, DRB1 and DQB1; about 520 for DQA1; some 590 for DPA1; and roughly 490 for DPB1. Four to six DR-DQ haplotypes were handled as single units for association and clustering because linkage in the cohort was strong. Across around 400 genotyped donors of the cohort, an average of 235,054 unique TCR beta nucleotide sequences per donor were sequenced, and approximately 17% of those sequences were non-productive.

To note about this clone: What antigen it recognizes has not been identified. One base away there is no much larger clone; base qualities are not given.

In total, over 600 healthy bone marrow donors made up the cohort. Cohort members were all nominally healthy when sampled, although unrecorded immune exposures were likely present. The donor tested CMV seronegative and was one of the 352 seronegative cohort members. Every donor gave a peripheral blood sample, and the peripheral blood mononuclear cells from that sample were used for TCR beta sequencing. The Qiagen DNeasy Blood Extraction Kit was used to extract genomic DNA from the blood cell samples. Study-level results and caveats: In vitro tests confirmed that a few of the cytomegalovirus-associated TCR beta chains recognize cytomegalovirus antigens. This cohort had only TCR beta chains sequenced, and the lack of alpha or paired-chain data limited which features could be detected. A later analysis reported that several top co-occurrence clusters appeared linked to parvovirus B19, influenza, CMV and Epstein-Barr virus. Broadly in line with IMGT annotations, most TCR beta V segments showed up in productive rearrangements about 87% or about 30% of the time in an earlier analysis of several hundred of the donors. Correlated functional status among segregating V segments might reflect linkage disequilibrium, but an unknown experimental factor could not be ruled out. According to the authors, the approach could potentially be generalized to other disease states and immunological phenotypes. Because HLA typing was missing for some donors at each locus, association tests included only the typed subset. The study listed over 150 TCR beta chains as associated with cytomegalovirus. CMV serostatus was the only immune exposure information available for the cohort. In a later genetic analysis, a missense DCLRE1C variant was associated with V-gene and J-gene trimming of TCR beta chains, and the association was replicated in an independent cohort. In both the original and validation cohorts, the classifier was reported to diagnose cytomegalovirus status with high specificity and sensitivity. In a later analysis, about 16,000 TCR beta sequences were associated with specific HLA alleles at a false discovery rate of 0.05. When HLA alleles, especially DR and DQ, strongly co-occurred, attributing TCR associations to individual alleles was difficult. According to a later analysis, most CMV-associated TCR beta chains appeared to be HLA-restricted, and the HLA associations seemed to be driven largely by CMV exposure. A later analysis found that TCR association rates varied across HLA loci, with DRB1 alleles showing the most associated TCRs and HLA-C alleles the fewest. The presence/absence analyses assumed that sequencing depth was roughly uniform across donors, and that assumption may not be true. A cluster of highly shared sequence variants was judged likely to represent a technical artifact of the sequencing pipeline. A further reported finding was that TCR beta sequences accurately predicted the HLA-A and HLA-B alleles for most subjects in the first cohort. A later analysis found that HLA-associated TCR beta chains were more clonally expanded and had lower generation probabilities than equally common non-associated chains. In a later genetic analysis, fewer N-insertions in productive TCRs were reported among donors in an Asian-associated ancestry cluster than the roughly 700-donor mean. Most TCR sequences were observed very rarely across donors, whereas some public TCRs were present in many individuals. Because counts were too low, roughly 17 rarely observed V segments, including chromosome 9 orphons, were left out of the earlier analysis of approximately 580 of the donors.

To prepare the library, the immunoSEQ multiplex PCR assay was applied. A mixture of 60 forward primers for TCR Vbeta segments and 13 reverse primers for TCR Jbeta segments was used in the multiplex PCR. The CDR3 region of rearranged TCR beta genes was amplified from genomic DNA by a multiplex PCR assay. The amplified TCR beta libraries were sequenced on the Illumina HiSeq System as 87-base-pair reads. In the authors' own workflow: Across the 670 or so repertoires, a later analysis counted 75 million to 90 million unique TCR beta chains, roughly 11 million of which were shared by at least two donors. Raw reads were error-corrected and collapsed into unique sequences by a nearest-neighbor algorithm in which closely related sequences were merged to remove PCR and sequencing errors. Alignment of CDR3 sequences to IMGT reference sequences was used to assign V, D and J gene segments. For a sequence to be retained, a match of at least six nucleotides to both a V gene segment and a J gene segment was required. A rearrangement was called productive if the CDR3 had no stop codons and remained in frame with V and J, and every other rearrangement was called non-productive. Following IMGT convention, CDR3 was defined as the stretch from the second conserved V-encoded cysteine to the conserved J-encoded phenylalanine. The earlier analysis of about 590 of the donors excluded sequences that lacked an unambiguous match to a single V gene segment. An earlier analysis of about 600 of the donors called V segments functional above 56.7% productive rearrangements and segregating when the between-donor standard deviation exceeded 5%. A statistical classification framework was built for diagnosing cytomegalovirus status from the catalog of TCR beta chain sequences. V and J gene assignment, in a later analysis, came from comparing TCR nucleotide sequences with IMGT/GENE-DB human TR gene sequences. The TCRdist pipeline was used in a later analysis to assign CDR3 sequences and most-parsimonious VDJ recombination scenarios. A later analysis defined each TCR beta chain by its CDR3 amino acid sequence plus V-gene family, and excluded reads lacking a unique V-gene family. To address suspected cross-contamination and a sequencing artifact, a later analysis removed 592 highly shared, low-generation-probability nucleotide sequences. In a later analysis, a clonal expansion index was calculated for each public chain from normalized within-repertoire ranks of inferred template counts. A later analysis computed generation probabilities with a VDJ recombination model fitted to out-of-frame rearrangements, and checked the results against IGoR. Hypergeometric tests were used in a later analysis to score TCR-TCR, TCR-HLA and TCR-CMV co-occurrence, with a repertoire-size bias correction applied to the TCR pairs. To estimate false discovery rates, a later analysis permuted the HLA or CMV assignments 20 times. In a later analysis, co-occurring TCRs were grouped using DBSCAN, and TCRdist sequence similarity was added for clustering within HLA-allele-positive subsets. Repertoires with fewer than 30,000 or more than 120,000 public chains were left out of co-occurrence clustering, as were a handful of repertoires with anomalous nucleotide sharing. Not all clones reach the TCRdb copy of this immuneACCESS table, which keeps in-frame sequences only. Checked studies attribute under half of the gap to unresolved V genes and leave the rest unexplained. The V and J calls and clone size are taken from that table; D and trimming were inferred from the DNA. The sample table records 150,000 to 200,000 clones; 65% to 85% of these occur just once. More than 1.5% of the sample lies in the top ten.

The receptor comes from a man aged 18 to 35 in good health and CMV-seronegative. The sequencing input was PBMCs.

The bases read TGTGCCAGCAGCCTGGCTACTAATGAGCAGTACTTC. It translates to CASSLATNEQYF. In this chain, TRBV5-4 is recombined with TRBJ2-5, with the D gene not confidently named. Trimming at the junction amounts to 4 bases on V and 11 bases on J, and the germline ends lie 15 bases apart. Via the germline V gene (reference sequence), CDR1 is SGHNT and CDR2 YYREEE. The CDR3 starts with the cysteine, ends with the phenylalanine, and has 12 residues. The entry retains the CDR3 DNA only, 36 bases that are in frame from base 1.